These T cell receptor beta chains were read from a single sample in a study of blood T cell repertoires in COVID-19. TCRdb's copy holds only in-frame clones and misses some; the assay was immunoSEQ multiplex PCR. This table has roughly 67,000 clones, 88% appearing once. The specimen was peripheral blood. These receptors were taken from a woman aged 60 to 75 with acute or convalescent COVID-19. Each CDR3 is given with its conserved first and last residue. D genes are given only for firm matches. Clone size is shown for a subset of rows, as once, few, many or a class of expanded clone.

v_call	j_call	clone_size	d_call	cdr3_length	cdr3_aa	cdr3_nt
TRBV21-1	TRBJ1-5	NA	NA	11	CAQGLGEPQHF	TGTGCCCAAGGGTTAGGGGAGCCCCAGCATTTT
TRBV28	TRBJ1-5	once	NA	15	CASSPQGKGNQPQHF	TGTGCCAGCAGTCCGCAGGGCAAGGGCAATCAGCCCCAGCATTTT
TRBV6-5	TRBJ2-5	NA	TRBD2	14	CASSGGGSLETQYF	TGTGCCAGCAGCGGGGGGGGGAGCCTGGAGACCCAGTACTTC
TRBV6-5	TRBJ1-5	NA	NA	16	CASSSRGAMGAQPQHF	TGTGCCAGCAGTTCCCGGGGGGCCATGGGCGCTCAGCCCCAGCATTTT
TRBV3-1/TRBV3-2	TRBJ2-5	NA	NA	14	CASSLRTIQETQYF	TGTGCCAGCAGCCTTCGGACTATCCAAGAGACCCAGTACTTC
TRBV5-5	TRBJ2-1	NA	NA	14	CASSPPGVMNEQFF	TGTGCCAGCAGCCCTCCGGGGGTGATGAATGAGCAGTTCTTC
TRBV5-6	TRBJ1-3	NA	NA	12	CASSPVTGSIYF	TGTGCCAGCAGCCCTGTTACAGGATCTATATATTTT
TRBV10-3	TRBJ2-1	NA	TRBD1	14	CAIGRTGGGGEQFF	TGTGCCATTGGCCGGACAGGGGGAGGGGGTGAGCAGTTCTTC
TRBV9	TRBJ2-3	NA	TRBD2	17	CASSRLAGGLGTDTQYF	TGTGCCAGCAGCCGTCTAGCGGGGGGGCTGGGGACAGATACGCAGTATTTT
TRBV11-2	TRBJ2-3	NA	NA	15	CASSLGRSSLDTQYF	TGTGCCAGCAGCTTAGGGCGGTCGAGCTTGGATACGCAGTATTTT
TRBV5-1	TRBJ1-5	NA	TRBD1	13	CASSEGQDQPQHF	TGCGCCAGCAGCGAGGGACAGGATCAGCCCCAGCATTTT
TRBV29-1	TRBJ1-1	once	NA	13	CSVESGGNTEAFF	TGCAGCGTTGAGTCGGGGGGGAACACTGAAGCTTTCTTT
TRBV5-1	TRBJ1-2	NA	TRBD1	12	CASSSGGSGYTF	TGCGCCAGCAGCTCAGGGGGCAGCGGCTACACCTTC
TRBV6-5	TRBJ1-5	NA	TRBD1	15	CASRGTGLSNQPQHF	TGTGCCAGCAGGGGGACAGGGTTGAGCAATCAGCCCCAGCATTTT
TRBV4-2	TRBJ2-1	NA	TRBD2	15	CASSQVQREGDEQFF	TGTGCCAGCAGCCAAGTCCAGCGGGAGGGGGATGAGCAGTTCTTC
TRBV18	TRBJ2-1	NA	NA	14	CASSPGAAPNEQFF	TGTGCCAGCTCACCAGGGGCAGCCCCTAATGAGCAGTTCTTC
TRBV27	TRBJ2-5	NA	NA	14	CASSPRHPGETQYF	TGTGCCAGCAGTCCGCGGCATCCCGGAGAGACCCAGTACTTC
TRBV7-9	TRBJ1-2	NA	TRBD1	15	CASSETGTVNYGYTF	TGTGCCAGCAGCGAAACCGGGACAGTTAACTATGGCTACACCTTC
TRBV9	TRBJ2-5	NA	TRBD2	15	CASSVEAGGAETQYF	TGTGCCAGCAGCGTAGAGGCGGGAGGAGCAGAGACCCAGTACTTC
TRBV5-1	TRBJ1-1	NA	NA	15	CASSLVGRMGTEAFF	TGCGCCAGCAGCTTGGTGGGGAGAATGGGCACTGAAGCTTTCTTT
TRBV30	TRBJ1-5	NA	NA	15	CAWSSRVARGQPQHF	TGTGCCTGGAGTTCACGAGTGGCACGAGGTCAGCCCCAGCATTTT
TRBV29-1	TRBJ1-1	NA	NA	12	CSVSPTGTEAFF	TGCAGCGTTTCCCCGACAGGTACTGAAGCTTTCTTT
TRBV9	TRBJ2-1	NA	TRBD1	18	CASSVATLRQGSYNEQFF	TGTGCCAGCAGCGTAGCCACCCTGCGACAGGGATCCTACAATGAGCAGTTCTTC
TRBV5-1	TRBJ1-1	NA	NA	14	CASSLGLLNTEAFF	TGCGCCAGCAGCTTGGGTCTTTTGAACACTGAAGCTTTCTTT
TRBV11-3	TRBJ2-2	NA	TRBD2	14	CASSLTSAAGELFF	TGTGCCAGCAGCCTTACTAGCGCGGCCGGGGAGCTGTTTTTT
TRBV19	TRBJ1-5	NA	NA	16	CASSISAEYSNQPQHF	TGTGCCAGTAGTATCTCGGCGGAATATAGCAATCAGCCCCAGCATTTT
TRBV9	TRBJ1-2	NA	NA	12	CASSSRGYGYTF	TGTGCCAGCAGCTCACGGGGGTATGGCTACACCTTC
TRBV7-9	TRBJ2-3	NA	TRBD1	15	CASSSGTGGRDTQYF	TGTGCCAGCAGCTCCGGGACAGGGGGCAGAGATACGCAGTATTTT
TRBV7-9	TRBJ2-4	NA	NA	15	CASSLAGEPENIQYF	TGTGCCAGCAGCTTAGCGGGAGAGCCCGAAAACATTCAGTACTTC
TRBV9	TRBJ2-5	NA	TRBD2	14	CASSRGGPGETQYF	TGTGCCAGCAGCCGCGGGGGGCCCGGGGAGACCCAGTACTTC
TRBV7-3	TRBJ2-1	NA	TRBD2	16	CASSFRGLAGLGEQFF	TGTGCCAGCAGCTTCCGAGGACTAGCGGGATTGGGTGAGCAGTTCTTC
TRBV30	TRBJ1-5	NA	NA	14	CAWSPGGGNQPQHF	TGTGCCTGGAGTCCCGGGGGTGGCAATCAGCCCCAGCATTTT
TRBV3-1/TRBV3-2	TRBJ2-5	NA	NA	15	CASSHPDGIGETQYF	TGTGCCAGCAGCCACCCCGACGGGATCGGAGAGACCCAGTACTTC
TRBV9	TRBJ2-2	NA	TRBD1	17	CASSAEPGQGLTGELFF	TGTGCCAGCAGCGCCGAACCGGGACAGGGGTTAACCGGGGAGCTGTTTTTT
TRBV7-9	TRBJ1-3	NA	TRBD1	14	CASSQGGSGNTIYF	TGTGCCAGCTCCCAGGGGGGCTCTGGAAACACCATATATTTT
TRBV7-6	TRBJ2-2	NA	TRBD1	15	CASSFQGAHAGELFF	TGTGCCAGCAGCTTTCAGGGGGCCCACGCCGGGGAGCTGTTTTTT
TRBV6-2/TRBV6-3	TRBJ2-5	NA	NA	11	CASSQGGAQYF	TGTGCCAGCAGCCAGGGGGGGGCCCAGTACTTC